The 16 T cell receptor beta chains below were found in one sample sequenced in a study of Ad26.COV2.S vaccination and SARS-CoV-2 variants. The assay was immunoSEQ multiplex PCR, and TCRdb's table has in-frame clones only and misses some. The sample comprises around 450,000 clones, roughly nine tenths of which are singletons, and approximately 2.5% rests with the top ten. Described treatment: roughly 18 received Ad26.COV2.S at low or high dose, single or two shots; about 5 received placebo; per-sample allocation not given. At day 63 after the first vaccine or placebo injection, samples were drawn. The sample consisted of peripheral blood, taken in a trial of Ad26.COV2.S vaccine versus placebo. The origin of the receptors is a person aged 18-65 years who received the Ad26.COV2.S COVID-19 vaccine or a placebo.

This chain connects TRBV6-5 to TRBJ2-7; D remains ambiguous. Trimming left V 2 bases short and J 7 bases short, with 12 bases between. The length of the CDR3 is 13 residues. Per germline, CDR1 MNHEY and CDR2 SVGAGI. For the CDR3, the DNA is TGTGCCAGCAGTTACACTCCGGACGGGGAGCAGTACGTC. Encoded protein: CASSYTPDGEQYV.

This rearrangement joins TRBV12-3 or TRBV12-4 to TRBJ1-4; perhaps TRBD1 as D (6 bases). The CDR3 loop spans 13 amino acids. Trimming took off 6 bases at V and 5 bases at J, with 10 bases between the two ends. This chain's CDR3 is CASREGGNEKLFF. DNA for the CDR3: TGTGCCAGCAGGGAGGGGGGGAATGAAAAACTGTTTTTT.

The rearrangement links TRBV29-1 to TRBJ1-1, with unresolved D. The CDR3 contains 14 residues. Germline V gives CDR1 SQVTM, CDR2 ANQGSEA. V dropped 4 bases and J dropped 6 bases, with 18 bases sitting between them. CDR3 sequence: CSVGLLLAGAEAFF. In DNA, the CDR3 is TGCAGCGTTGGGCTTCTACTGGCGGGAGCTGAAGCTTTCTTT.

This clone was seen a single time. The J gene is TRBJ1-2, the V gene TRBV4-3; 7 bases are a match to TRBD1. With V trimmed by 0 bases and J by 8 bases, 9 bases remained unmatched. Per the germline V gene, CDR1 is LGHNA and CDR2 is YSLEER. The CDR3 totals 15 residues. CDR3 sequence (DNA): TGCGCCAGCAGCCAAGAACTTGCTACAGGGGAAGGCTACACCTTC. This codes for CASSQELATGEGYTF.

The V call is TRBV19, the J call TRBJ2-1, with 8 nucleotides matching TRBD2. V dropped 10 bases and J dropped 4; count of bases not matched to a gene: 9. Germline V gene data show CDR1 as LNHDA and CDR2 as SQIVND (reference sequence). There are 14 residues in the CDR3. For the CDR3, the DNA is TGTGCCACCCATCCTAGCGGGTTTTACAATGAGCAGTTCTTC. Its protein is CATHPSGFYNEQFF.

The chain combines TRBV7-9 with TRBJ1-4, with 10 bases fitting TRBD1. The length of the CDR3 is 16 residues. Trimming at V came to 1 base and at J to 4 bases, leaving 3 bases not matched to a gene. CDR1 is SEHNR, CDR2 FQNEAQ, per germline (reference sequence). CDR3 bases: TGTGCCAGCAGCTTAGAGGGACAGGGGTATAATGAAAAACTGTTTTTT. Protein sequence: CASSLEGQGYNEKLFF.

This chain joins TRBV5-1 and TRBJ2-7; no reliable D call. Between the trimmed V and J ends, which lost 0 bases and 0 bases, there was a span of 7 bases. From germline, CDR1 is SGHRS and CDR2 YFSETQ. The CDR3 has 14 amino acids. CDR3 amino acids: CASSLETASYEQYF. CDR3 DNA: TGCGCCAGCAGCTTGGAAACAGCCTCCTACGAGCAGTACTTC.

The genes are TRBV27 and TRBJ1-5; no reliable D call. The ends were cut back, 3 bases at V and 9 bases at J, with 9 bases in the middle. The CDR3 contains 12 residues. Germline assignment: CDR1 MNHEY and CDR2 SMNVEV (reference sequence). CDR3 DNA: TGTGCCAGCAGTTTCCTTGCGGGGCCCCAGCATTTT. Protein: CASSFLAGPQHF.

This sequence joins TRBV3-1 (or the pseudogene TRBV3-2) and TRBJ2-7; D not certain. The germline gives CDR1 LGHDT, CDR2 YNNKEL (reference sequence). CDR3 length: 14 amino acids. The ends were cut back, 0 bases at V and 2 bases at J, with 8 bases in the middle. The CDR3 DNA reads TGTGCCAGCAGCCAAGATGGGCCAGCCTACGAGCAGTACTTC. The encoded protein is CASSQDGPAYEQYF.

V gene TRBV5-8 combines with J gene TRBJ1-2, with no clear D. The germline V gene encodes CDR1 SGHTS and CDR2 YDEGEE. The CDR3 extends over 15 amino acids. V shed 2 bases and J shed 4 bases, with 15 bases lying between them. The CDR3 DNA sequence: TGTGCCAGCAGCTTTTCCCCTCCGGGAGGCTATGGCTACACCTTC. It specifies CASSFSPPGGYGYTF.

In regard to this clone: The same CDR3 arises from other DNA sequences in this sample as well. V and J are TRBV2 and TRBJ1-1; the D is unclear. The V and J ends lost 1 base and 5 bases respectively, with 5 bases between them. This CDR3 comprises 12 residues. CDR1 SNHLY and CDR2 FYNNEI come from the germline V gene. The CDR3: CASSEGITEAFF. The CDR3 DNA reads TGTGCCAGCAGTGAAGGAATAACTGAAGCTTTCTTT.

The chain uses TRBV6-5 and TRBJ1-2; no clear D gene. V lost 1 base and J lost 4, with 13 bases in between. Germline V gene sequence: CDR1 MNHEY, CDR2 SVGAGI. CDR3 size: 15 residues. The CDR3: CASSYFPRLSYGYTF. The CDR3 nucleotides read TGTGCCAGCAGTTACTTCCCGCGGCTTAGCTATGGCTACACCTTC.

J is TRBJ2-3 and V is TRBV3-1 (or the pseudogene TRBV3-2), with D perhaps TRBD2 (6 bases). The CDR3 is made up of 14 amino acids. Trimming shortened V by 5 bases and J by 2 bases, and 11 bases separated the two germline ends. Germline V gene data show CDR1 as LGHDT and CDR2 as YNNKEL (reference sequence). The CDR3: CASSSGLYTDTQYF. In nucleotides, the CDR3 is TGTGCCAGCAGCTCGGGACTTTACACAGATACGCAGTATTTT.

The chain combines TRBV7-2 with TRBJ2-2; TRBD2 might be the D (6 bases). CDR1 is SGHTA and CDR2 is FQGNSA in the germline V gene. CDR3 size: 15 residues. The germline V and J ends were trimmed by 6 bases and 7 bases, with 18 bases remaining between them. CDR3 residues: CASSPEISGVGELFF. The CDR3 bases are TGTGCCAGCAGTCCGGAGATTTCGGGGGTCGGGGAGCTGTTTTTT. The complete variable domain, with remaining parts taken from reference TRBV7-2 and TRBJ2-2, reads GAGVSQSPSNKVTEKGKDVELRCDPISGHTALYWYRQSLGQGLEFLIYFQGNSAPDKSGLPSDRFSAERTGGSVSTLTIQRTQQEDSAVYLCASSPEISGVGELFFGEGSRLTVL.

The gene calls are TRBV4-2 and TRBJ1-4; D might be TRBD1 (5 bases). The CDR3 totals 16 residues. Deletions cut 4 bases from V and 4 bases from J, with 16 bases between. Germline V CDR1 and CDR2: LGHNA, YNFKEQ. The CDR3 reads CASSRGSGRSNEKLFF. The DNA for the CDR3 is TGTGCCAGCAGCCGGGGATCGGGACGGAGTAATGAAAAACTGTTTTTT.

This clone is a singleton in its sample. The chain has TRBV10-2 and TRBJ1-1, with D uncertain. This CDR3 has 16 residues. The V gene lost 0 bases and the J gene lost 1 base, with 12 bases spanning the gap. Germline CDR1 is WSHSY and CDR2 is SAAADI. CDR3 DNA: TGCGCCAGCAGTGAGTCTTATTCGGCGGCGAACACTGAAGCTTTCTTT. Translated: CASSESYSAANTEAFF.